What follows is one T cell receptor (beta chain) and its context. These data originate in a study of blood T cell repertoires in COVID-19. About the study: T cells, B-cell-depleted T cells, or PBMCs provided the cDNA or gDNA that served as material.

The V end lost 4 bases, the J end lost 0 bases, and 13 bases lay between the germline ends. The CDR3 totals 15 residues. CDR1 and CDR2 from the germline V gene are MNHEY and SMNVEV (reference sequence). In the study's own analysis: Reference gene primers were amplified, and this amplification served to estimate nucleated cell counts. Profiled with immunoSEQ multiplex PCR; TCRdb holds only in-frame clones, not every one. From that table come the V and J calls and clone size; the DNA was used to work out D and trimming. Of 150,000 to 200,000 clones listed, roughly 80% were seen once; the top ten hold approximately 12%.

Sequenced material: peripheral blood. The chain links TRBV27 to TRBJ2-7, with D possibly being TRBD1 (6 bases). The sequence derives from a man aged 50 to 60 who had recovered from COVID-19. This CDR3 is CASSSWDTSSYEQYF. CDR3 nucleotide sequence: TGTGCCAGCAGTTCCTGGGACACAAGCTCCTACGAGCAGTACTTC.